This passage covers 16 T cell receptor beta chains from one sample sequenced in a study of blood T cell repertoires in COVID-19. The protocol was immunoSEQ multiplex PCR, while the TCRdb copy is restricted to in-frame clones and leaves out a portion. The profile shows under 150,000 clones, 80% to 90% of them singletons. What was sequenced was PBMCs or T cells enriched from blood (not recorded which). These receptors all come from a woman in her forties or fifties who had recovered from COVID-19.

This rearrangement joins TRBV15 to TRBJ1-3; TRBD1 matches 7 bases. Germline CDR1 reads LNHNV; CDR2 reads YYDKDF (reference sequence). The CDR3 runs 15 residues. V shed 5 bases, J shed 0 bases, and the junction held 4 bases outside the gene matches. DNA of the CDR3: TGTGCCACCAGCTTGGACAGGAACTCTGGAAACACCATATATTTT. It codes for CATSLDRNSGNTIYF.

V is TRBV19 and J is TRBJ1-1; D remains ambiguous. This CDR3 is 13 amino acids long. Trimming took off 5 bases at V and 1 base at J, with 8 bases between the two ends. The germline CDR1 and CDR2 sequences are LNHDA and SQIVND (reference sequence). The CDR3 region is CASSRGPNTEAFF. CDR3 DNA sequence: TGTGCCAGTAGTCGTGGCCCGAACACTGAAGCTTTCTTT.

J is TRBJ2-7 and V is TRBV5-4; D unresolved. Trimming shortened V by 2 bases and J by 0 bases, and 12 bases separated the two germline ends. Germline loops: CDR1 SGHNT, CDR2 YYREEE (reference sequence). The CDR3 loop spans 15 amino acids. DNA for the CDR3: TGTGCCAGCAGCTTACCCGGTCCGAGCTCCTACGAGCAGTACTTC. Its translation: CASSLPGPSSYEQYF.

This clone was seen more than once but under ten times. The V call is TRBV7-2, the J call TRBJ2-1; 12 nucleotides line up with TRBD1. This CDR3 contains 16 residues. J gave up 8 bases and V 0 bases, and 5 bases lay outside the gene matches. The germline CDR1 and CDR2 sequences are SGHTA and FQGNSA. The CDR3 DNA reads as TGTGCCAGCAGCTTAGCTGGGGGACAGGGGGCTTATGAGCAGTTCTTC. This codes for CASSLAGGQGAYEQFF.

The J gene is TRBJ2-7, the V gene TRBV5-6; a possible D gene is TRBD1 (7 bases). The CDR3 runs to 16 residues. Trimming removed 4 bases from V and 3 bases from J, with 20 bases in between. The V gene's germline CDR1 is SGHDT and CDR2 YYEEEE. The CDR3 DNA follows: TGTGCCAGCAGCATCGGTGCGGGACAGCCTTACTACGAGCAGTACTTC. This translates into CASSIGAGQPYYEQYF.

Concerning this clone: The junction departs from the called germline gene at one end, perhaps through a read error. The chain recombines TRBV14 with TRBJ2-7; no clear D gene. Germline-derived CDR1 and CDR2 are SGHDN and FVKESK. This CDR3 is 13 amino acids long. The CDR3 DNA is TGTGCCAGCAGCCAAGATATTATAATATGGCAAGATTTC. As protein: CASSQDIIIWQDF.

The V gene is TRBV5-1, the J gene TRBJ1-1; 12 bases are shared with TRBD1. Germline V gene data show CDR1 as SGHRS and CDR2 as YFSETQ. This CDR3 spans 14 amino acids. V was pared by 4 bases and J by 4 bases, with 2 bases of the junction left unmatched. The CDR3 coding sequence is TGCGCCAGCAGCCAGGGACAGGGGGCCACTGAAGCTTTCTTT. Translated, it gives CASSQGQGATEAFF.

J is TRBJ1-5 and V is TRBV9; D gene unclear. Looked up from germline, CDR1 is SGDLS and CDR2 is YYNGEE. The CDR3 covers 14 residues. V was clipped by 1 base and J by 9 bases, with 14 bases between them. The CDR3 DNA reads as TGTGCCAGCAGCGTAAGCGAGGGTCTCTGGCCCCAGCATTTT. It specifies CASSVSEGLWPQHF.

The J gene is TRBJ1-3, the V gene TRBV9; D is undetermined. The germline V and J ends were trimmed by 3 bases and 3 bases, with 13 bases remaining between them. Looked up from germline, CDR1 is SGDLS and CDR2 is YYNGEE. The CDR3 contains 15 residues. CDR3 DNA sequence: TGTGCCAGCAGCGCGGGATCCTCTCGTGGAAACACCATATATTTT. Residues: CASSAGSSRGNTIYF. Full variable domain (missing parts from reference TRBV9 and TRBJ1-3): DSGVTQTPKHLITATGQRVTLRCSPRSGDLSVYWYQQSLDQGLQFLIQYYNGEERAKGNILERFSAQQFPDLHSELNLSSLELGDSALYFCASSAGSSRGNTIYFGEGSWLTVV.

The rearrangement joins TRBV3-1 (or the pseudogene TRBV3-2) to TRBJ1-5; possible D gene TRBD1, 5 bases. This CDR3 comprises 13 residues. Trimming took 1 base from V and 8 from J, leaving 9 bases between them. Germline CDR1 is LGHDT and CDR2 is YNNKEL (reference sequence). The CDR3 bases are TGTGCCAGCAGCCAAGGGGTAGGGGAGCCCCAGCATTTT. Its protein is CASSQGVGEPQHF.

V usage is TRBV18 and J usage is TRBJ2-3; D unresolved. The length of the CDR3 is 16 residues. Germline CDR1 KGHSH, CDR2 LQKENI. The V end lost 3 bases, the J end lost 2 bases, and 15 bases lay between the germline ends. CDR3 region: CASSPIELVVTDTQYF. In nucleotides, the CDR3 is TGTGCCAGCTCACCGATTGAGCTAGTGGTCACAGATACGCAGTATTTT.

The rearrangement links TRBV12-5 to TRBJ1-6; 9 nucleotides align to TRBD1. Per the germline V gene, CDR1 is LGHNT and CDR2 is FRNRAP. CDR3 length: 20 residues. The V segment lost 6 bases and the J segment 1 base; nucleotides outside the gene matches: 16. CDR3 nucleotide sequence: TGTGCTAGTGGATATCGACCCACGGGACAGGGACAGTCCTATAATTCACCCCTCCACTTT. Protein product: CASGYRPTGQGQSYNSPLHF.

The chain combines TRBV12-5 with TRBJ2-1, with 7 bases aligning to TRBD2. Germline V gene lookup returns CDR1 LGHNT and CDR2 FRNRAP. The V and J ends lost 5 bases and 0 bases, in that order; junction bases with no gene match: 10. There are 17 residues in the CDR3. CDR3 nucleotide sequence: TGTGCTAGTGGTCCCTATAGCGGGCTGGGCTCCTACAATGAGCAGTTCTTC. This gives the protein CASGPYSGLGSYNEQFF.

V is TRBV9 and J is TRBJ1-5; TRBD1 matches at 9 bases. The V gene's germline CDR1 is SGDLS and CDR2 YYNGEE. The CDR3 sequence is 15 residues long. After removal of 0 bases from V and 6 bases from J, the junction contained 4 bases not matched to a gene. CDR3 sequence (DNA): TGTGCCAGCAGCGTAGGGGGACAGGGAAGTCAGCCCCAGCATTTT. It codes for CASSVGGQGSQPQHF.

The rearrangement joins TRBV18 to TRBJ1-2; D is possibly TRBD1 (6 bases). The germline gives CDR1 KGHSH, CDR2 LQKENI. The V end was cut by 0 bases, the J end by 3 bases, with 11 bases between. CDR3 length: 15 amino acids. The DNA for the CDR3 is TGTGCCAGCTCACCACCTAATCAGGGGCACTATGGCTACACCTTC. It codes for CASSPPNQGHYGYTF. Full variable domain (missing parts from reference TRBV18 and TRBJ1-2): NAGVMQNPRHLVRRRGQEARLRCSPMKGHSHVYWYRQLPEEGLKFMVYLQKENIIDESGMPKERFSAEFPKEGPSILRIQQVVRGDSAAYFCASSPPNQGHYGYTFGSGTRLTVV.

This clone was seen a few times. The chain has TRBV6-4 and TRBJ2-1, with 9 bases lining up with TRBD1. The V gene's germline CDR1 is MRHNA and CDR2 SNTAGT. V lost 2 bases to trimming and J lost 8 bases; unmatched junction nucleotides: 7. CDR3 length equals 15 residues. CDR3 nucleotides: TGTGCCAGCAGTGACAGAGGACAGGGGTCGGATGAGCAGTTCTTC. As protein: CASSDRGQGSDEQFF.